This T cell receptor (beta chain) was sequenced for a study of T-cell reconstitution after alpha-beta-depleted transplantation in children. Preparation of the TCRbeta library was carried out with unique molecular identifiers. In TCRdb, the PCR reads were re-called with MiXCR into one record per CDR3 protein. The repertoire holds about 270,000 distinct CDR3 sequences, with 9.9% as singletons. V was cut by 2 bases and J by 2 bases, with 11 bases left in between. Germline CDR1 and CDR2: PRHDT and FYEKMQ (reference sequence). The length of the CDR3 is 15 residues. This clonotype was seen a handful of times.

This sequence originates from a human donor who donated a stem cell graft to a child with SCID. The source material was PBMCs from the stem cell graft donor, sampled from the stem cell graft. The chain links TRBV13 to TRBJ2-3; D is unclear. CDR3 DNA sequence: TGTGCCAGCAGCTTACGAGGTTCCGACACAGATACGCAGTATTTT. Protein product: CASSLRGSDTDTQYF.